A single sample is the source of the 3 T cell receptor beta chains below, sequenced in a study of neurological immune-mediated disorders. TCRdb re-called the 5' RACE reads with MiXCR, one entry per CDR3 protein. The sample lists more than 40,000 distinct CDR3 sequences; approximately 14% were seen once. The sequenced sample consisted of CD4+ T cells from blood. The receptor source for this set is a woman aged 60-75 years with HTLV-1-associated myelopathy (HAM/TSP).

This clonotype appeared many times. CDR3 sequence: CASSQQGGVDTEAFF. The CDR3 region has the DNA TGCGCCAGCAGCCAGCAGGGGGGGGTGGACACTGAAGCTTTCTTT. This rearrangement joins TRBV5-1 to TRBJ1-1, with 7 bases aligning to TRBD1. J gave up 3 bases and V 4 bases, and 9 bases lay outside the gene matches. This CDR3 is built from 15 residues. Germline-derived CDR1 and CDR2 are SGHRS and YFSETQ.

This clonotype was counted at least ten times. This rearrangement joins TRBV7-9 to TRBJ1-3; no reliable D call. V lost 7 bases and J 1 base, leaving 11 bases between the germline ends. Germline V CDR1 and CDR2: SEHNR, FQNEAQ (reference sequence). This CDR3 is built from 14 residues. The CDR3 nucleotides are TGTGCCAGCACCCCCACCGTTTCTGGAAACACCATATATTTT. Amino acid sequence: CASTPTVSGNTIYF.

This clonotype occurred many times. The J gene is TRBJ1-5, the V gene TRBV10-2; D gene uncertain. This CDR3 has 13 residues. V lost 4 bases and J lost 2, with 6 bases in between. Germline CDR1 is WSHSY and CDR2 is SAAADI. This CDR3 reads CASSADGNQPQHF. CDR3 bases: TGCGCCAGCAGTGCAGATGGCAATCAGCCCCAGCATTTT.